The 7 T cell receptor beta chains listed next were all sequenced from one sample in a study of blood T cell repertoires in COVID-19. Here immunoSEQ multiplex PCR was the method, and the copy in TCRdb shows in-frame clones only, minus some. The table includes approximately 300,000 clones, approximately 83% detected once. The specimen was PBMCs or T cells enriched from blood (not recorded which). The receptor source for this set is a woman in her 30s who had recovered from COVID-19.

The chain is built from TRBV18 and TRBJ2-7, with 8 bases lining up with TRBD2. CDR3 length: 12 amino acids. Germline loops: CDR1 KGHSH, CDR2 LQKENI. V trimming: 5 bases; J trimming: 8 bases; junction bases outside the gene matches: 5. The CDR3 loop reads CASSSQREQQYF. Here the CDR3 DNA reads TGTGCCAGCTCATCACAGCGGGAGCAGCAGTACTTC.

The CDR3 sequence: CASSLTGQGYEKLFF. As DNA, the CDR3 is TGTGCCAGCAGCTTAACAGGACAGGGTTACGAAAAACTGTTTTTT. The V call is TRBV11-1, the J call TRBJ1-4; 8 bases map to TRBD1. The CDR3 sequence is 15 residues long. From germline, CDR1 is SGHAT and CDR2 FQDESV (reference sequence). V shed 2 bases and J 8 bases; nucleotides not matched to a gene: 7. Full variable domain (remainder filled in from reference TRBV11-1 and TRBJ1-4): EAEVAQSPRYKITEKSQAVAFWCDPISGHATLYWYRQILGQGPELLVQFQDESVVDDSQLPKDRFSAERLKGVDSTLKIQPAELGDSAMYLCASSLTGQGYEKLFFGSGTQLSVL.

This clone was recorded only once. This rearrangement joins TRBV6-5 to TRBJ1-2, with 7 nucleotides matching TRBD1. Germline CDR1 is MNHEY and CDR2 is SVGAGI. The CDR3 covers 12 residues. V trimming: 4 bases; J trimming: 4 bases; junction bases outside the gene matches: 0. The CDR3 DNA follows: TGTGCCAGCAGTTGGGACAGCTATGGCTACACCTTC. Its protein is CASSWDSYGYTF.

Notes on this clone: Other DNA sequences from this sample encode an identical CDR3 as well. This sequence joins TRBV9 and TRBJ2-7; TRBD1 aligns across 8 bases. Per the germline V gene, CDR1 is SGDLS and CDR2 is YYNGEE. This CDR3 has 15 amino acids. V was pared by 0 bases and J by 2 bases, with 4 bases of the junction left unmatched. In DNA, the CDR3 is TGTGCCAGCAGCGTAGCGGCAGGGGGCCCCTACGAGCAGTACTTC. Its protein product is CASSVAAGGPYEQYF.

This clone was observed a handful of times. The gene calls are TRBV5-1 and TRBJ2-1, with TRBD2 identical over 11 bases. Trimming removed 4 bases from V and 4 bases from J; junction bases left unmatched: 4. CDR3 length equals 15 residues. The germline CDR1 and CDR2 sequences are SGHRS and YFSETQ. The CDR3 coding sequence is TGCGCCAGCAGCAAGATAGCGGGAGGGTACAATGAGCAGTTCTTC. This sequence encodes CASSKIAGGYNEQFF.

The V gene is TRBV9, the J gene TRBJ2-2, with 7 bases fitting TRBD2. The V segment lost 4 bases and the J segment 1 base; nucleotides outside the gene matches: 10. Germline V gene lookup returns CDR1 SGDLS and CDR2 YYNGEE. The CDR3 has 17 amino acids. CDR3 nucleotide sequence: TGTGCCAGCAGCCCGTCCTGGGGGGGGAAGAACACCGGGGAGCTGTTTTTT. This sequence encodes CASSPSWGGKNTGELFF. The full variable domain, in which reference TRBV9 and TRBJ2-2 provide the parts outside the CDR3, is DSGVTQTPKHLITATGQRVTLRCSPRSGDLSVYWYQQSLDQGLQFLIQYYNGEERAKGNILERFSAQQFPDLHSELNLSSLELGDSALYFCASSPSWGGKNTGELFFGEGSRLTVL.

In DNA form, the CDR3 reads TGTGCCAGTAGTATCGGGCACGGTGGGGGGGAGCAGTTCTTC. Its protein product is CASSIGHGGGEQFF. The V gene is TRBV19, the J gene TRBJ2-1; maybe TRBD2 (6 bases). CDR3 length: 14 residues. The V gene's germline CDR1 is LNHDA and CDR2 SQIVND (reference sequence). Trimming shortened V by 3 bases and J by 10 bases, and 16 bases separated the two germline ends.